The 8 T cell receptor beta chains below were found in one sample sequenced in a study of graft-versus-host responses after intestinal transplantation. Which antigens these TCRs recognize remains unknown. The method was immunoSEQ multiplex PCR; TCRdb's version includes in-frame clones alone and lacks a portion of them. The table lists some 95,000 clones, around nine tenths of them singletons. Here the sequenced sample was unstimulated CD8+ T cells sorted from spleen or lymph node cells, taken before intestinal transplant. The source of these receptors is a human donor who received an intestinal transplant.

This sequence joins TRBV7-9 and TRBJ2-5, with TRBD1 as a possible D gene (6 bases). V was trimmed by 5 bases and J by 3 bases, leaving 10 bases between them. The germline V gene encodes CDR1 SEHNR and CDR2 FQNEAQ (reference sequence). The CDR3 is made up of 13 amino acids. The CDR3 reads CASSPSGEETQYF. The CDR3, as DNA: TGTGCCAGCAGCCCATCAGGGGAAGAGACCCAGTACTTC.

This rearrangement joins TRBV4-2 to TRBJ2-1; 9 positions agree with TRBD1. J was trimmed by 2 bases and V by 4 bases; bases with no gene match: 9. Germline V gives CDR1 LGHNA, CDR2 YNFKEQ. The CDR3 has 17 residues. The CDR3, as DNA: TGTGCCAGCAGCCTATATGAGAGGACAGGGGCCTACAATGAGCAGTTCTTC. Encoded protein: CASSLYERTGAYNEQFF.

The chain is built from TRBV4-1 and TRBJ1-2, with 9 bases lining up with TRBD1. The CDR3 consists of 18 residues. Germline trimming cut 3 bases from V and 1 base from J; bases unmatched to any gene: 12. Germline CDR1 MGHRA, CDR2 YSYEKL. The CDR3 region is CASSQERTGTGHNYGYTF. Written as DNA, the CDR3 is TGCGCCAGCAGCCAGGAAAGGACCGGGACAGGGCATAACTATGGCTACACCTTC.

The J gene is TRBJ1-1, the V gene TRBV27; D perhaps matches TRBD1 (6 bases). This CDR3 contains 14 residues. Germline V gene sequence: CDR1 MNHEY, CDR2 SMNVEV (reference sequence). Trimming left V 6 bases short and J 4 bases short, with 15 bases between. The CDR3 is CASSPLDSGTEAFF. The CDR3 DNA is TGTGCCAGCAGCCCCCTGGACAGTGGCACTGAAGCTTTCTTT.

V usage is TRBV9 and J usage is TRBJ2-3, with 9 positions matching TRBD2. Germline CDR1 and CDR2: SGDLS and YYNGEE. This CDR3 is built from 17 residues. With 0 bases clipped from V and 11 bases from J, the junction kept 16 bases outside the gene matches. The CDR3 DNA sequence: TGTGCCAGCAGCGTAGAGACTAGCGGAGAGGTCCTCGTGGGGCAGTATTTT. Protein product: CASSVETSGEVLVGQYF.

The chain combines TRBV4-2 with TRBJ2-7, with D possibly matching TRBD1 (6 bases). CDR3 length: 14 residues. V gave up 5 bases and J gave up 3 bases, with 14 bases separating them. Germline V gene sequence: CDR1 LGHNA, CDR2 YNFKEQ. CDR3 loop: CASSYVSGDYEQYF. CDR3 sequence (DNA): TGTGCCAGCAGCTATGTTTCAGGGGACTACGAGCAGTACTTC.

This rearrangement joins TRBV6-1 to TRBJ2-7; D might be TRBD2 (5 bases). The germline V and J ends were trimmed by 4 bases and 2 bases, with 9 bases remaining between them. The CDR3 contains 13 residues. CDR1 and CDR2 from the germline V gene are MNHNS and SASEGT. Written as DNA, the CDR3 is TGTGCCAGCAGTGCGCGGGCTCCCTACGAGCAGTACTTC. This translates into CASSARAPYEQYF.

The V gene is TRBV19, the J gene TRBJ1-4, with D possibly TRBD1 on 5 matching bases. CDR1 and CDR2 from the germline V gene are LNHDA and SQIVND (reference sequence). Deletions cut 7 bases from V and 8 bases from J, with 14 bases between. The CDR3 length is 13 residues. The CDR3 loop reads CASKGRREEKLFF. The CDR3 nucleotides read TGTGCCAGTAAGGGGCGGCGGGAAGAAAAACTGTTTTTT.